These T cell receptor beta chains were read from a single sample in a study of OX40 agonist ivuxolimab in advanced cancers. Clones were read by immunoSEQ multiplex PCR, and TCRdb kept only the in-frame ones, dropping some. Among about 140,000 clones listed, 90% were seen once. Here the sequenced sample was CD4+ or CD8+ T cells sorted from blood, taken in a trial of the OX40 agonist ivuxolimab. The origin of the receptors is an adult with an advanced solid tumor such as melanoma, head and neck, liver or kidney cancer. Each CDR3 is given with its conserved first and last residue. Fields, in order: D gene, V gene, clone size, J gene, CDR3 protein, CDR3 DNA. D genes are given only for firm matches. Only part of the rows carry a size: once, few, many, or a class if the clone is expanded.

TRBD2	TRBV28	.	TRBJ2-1	CASAFRGGSYNEQFF	TGTGCCAGCGCCTTCCGGGGGGGCTCCTACAATGAGCAGTTCTTC
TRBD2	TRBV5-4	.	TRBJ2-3	CASSLVVASGSTQYF	TGTGCCAGCAGCTTGGTGGTCGCTAGCGGGAGTACGCAGTATTTT
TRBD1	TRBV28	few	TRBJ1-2	CASTEDRVNGYTF	TGTGCCAGCACCGAGGACAGGGTAAATGGCTACACCTTC
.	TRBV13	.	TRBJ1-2	CASTPWGRRDTGFYGYTF	TGTGCCAGCACCCCGTGGGGCCGAAGGGACACAGGTTTCTATGGCTACACCTTC
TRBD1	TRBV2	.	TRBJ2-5	CASIQGETGVGGGETQYF	TGTGCCAGCATCCAGGGAGAGACAGGGGTCGGAGGGGGAGAGACCCAGTACTTC
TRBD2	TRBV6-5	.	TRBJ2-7	CASSYSSSGAYEQYF	TGTGCCAGCAGTTACTCATCTAGCGGGGCCTACGAGCAGTACTTC
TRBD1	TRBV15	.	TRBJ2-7	CATSRQGALEQYF	TGTGCCACCAGCAGACAGGGGGCCCTCGAGCAGTACTTC
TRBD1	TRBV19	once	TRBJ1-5	CAVSRTGRVEQPQHF	TGTGCCGTATCCCGGACAGGGAGAGTTGAACAGCCCCAGCATTTT
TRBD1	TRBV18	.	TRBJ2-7	CASSSLQGGEPHF	TGTGCCAGCTCATCCCTACAGGGGGGAGAGCCCCACTTC
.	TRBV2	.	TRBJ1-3	CASSIDRPLRSGNTIYF	TGTGCCAGCAGTATCGACAGGCCTCTCCGCTCTGGAAACACCATATATTTT
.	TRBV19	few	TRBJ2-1	CASSIDPPTGGRGNEQFF	TGTGCCAGTAGTATAGATCCCCCGACAGGTGGCCGGGGCAATGAGCAGTTCTTC
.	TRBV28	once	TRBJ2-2	CASSLNPGAFNTGELFF	TGTGCCAGCAGTTTAAATCCCGGAGCGTTCAACACCGGGGAGCTGTTTTTT
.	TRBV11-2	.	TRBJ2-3	CASSSRAGITDTQYF	TGTGCCAGCAGCTCACGGGCAGGGATCACAGATACGCAGTATTTT
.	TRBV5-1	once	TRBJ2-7	CASSPGGDYEQYF	TGCGCCAGCAGCCCCGGGGGAGATTACGAGCAGTACTTC
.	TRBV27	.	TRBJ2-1	CASSRDFSSYNEQFF	TGTGCCAGCAGCCGGGACTTCAGCTCCTACAATGAGCAGTTCTTC
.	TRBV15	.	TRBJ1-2	CATSRGEGPLGGYTF	TGTGCCACCAGCAGAGGGGAGGGGCCCCTGGGGGGCTACACCTTC
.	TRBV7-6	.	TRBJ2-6	CASSSGREESGANVLTF	TGTGCCAGCAGCTCCGGACGGGAAGAATCTGGGGCCAACGTCCTGACTTTC
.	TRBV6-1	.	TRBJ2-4	CASIRRERGKNIQYF	TGTGCCAGCATACGCAGGGAAAGGGGCAAAAACATTCAGTACTTC
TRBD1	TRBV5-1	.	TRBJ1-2	CASSPGTGSNYGYTF	TGCGCCAGCAGCCCTGGGACAGGCTCCAACTATGGCTACACCTTC
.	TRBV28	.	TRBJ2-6	CASSPGPSGANVLTF	TGTGCCAGCAGCCCCGGGCCTTCTGGGGCCAACGTCCTGACTTTC
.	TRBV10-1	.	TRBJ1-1	CASSDRDGRMNTEAFF	TGCGCCAGCAGTGATCGGGATGGGCGGATGAACACTGAAGCTTTCTTT
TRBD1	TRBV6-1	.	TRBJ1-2	CASYARTGGVHGYTF	TGTGCCAGCTATGCCCGGACAGGGGGCGTCCATGGCTACACCTTC
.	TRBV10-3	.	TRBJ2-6	CAISVTGSSGANVLTF	TGTGCCATCAGTGTGACAGGCAGCTCTGGGGCCAACGTCCTGACTTTC
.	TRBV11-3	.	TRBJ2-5	CASSLERIETQYF	TGTGCCAGCAGCTTAGAAAGGATAGAGACCCAGTACTTC
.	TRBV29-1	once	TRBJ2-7	CSVGAPEQYF	TGCAGCGTGGGAGCGCCCGAGCAGTACTTC